This TCR beta chain was obtained from a study of blood T cell repertoires in COVID-19. Profiling relied on immunoSEQ multiplex PCR, and the TCRdb table lists in-frame clones only, not all of them. This sample has about 29,000 clones, with roughly nine tenths found just once. The V end was cut by 2 bases, the J end by 7 bases, with 21 bases between. This CDR3 contains 16 residues. Germline values: CDR1 MGHRA, CDR2 YSYEKL. This sequence was found in a human donor with active COVID-19. The donor label of this sample is uncertain. The V gene is TRBV4-1, the J gene TRBJ2-7, with D perhaps TRBD2 (5 bases). Source material: peripheral blood. Here the CDR3 reads CASSQREVTHPLEQYF. In nucleotides, the CDR3 is TGCGCCAGCAGCCAACGGGAAGTCACCCACCCCCTGGAGCAGTACTTC.